A single sample is the source of the 29 T cell receptor beta chains below, sequenced in a study of identical twins. MiXCR was run by TCRdb on the 5' RACE reads, yielding one entry per CDR3 protein. This sample has 100,000 or so distinct CDR3 sequences; 4.5% to 6.5% occur once, and the top ten carry less than 15%. The sequenced material came from memory T cells sorted from blood. These receptors were collected from a woman aged 50 to 60 in good health.

This clonotype came up many times. The CDR3 spells CASSLDGQAADEQYF. The CDR3 DNA follows: TGTGCCAGTAGTCTTGACGGACAGGCAGCCGACGAGCAGTACTTC. The chain couples TRBV19 to TRBJ2-7; 7 nucleotides match TRBD1. The germline V gene has CDR1 LNHDA and CDR2 SQIVND (reference sequence). Unmatched junction bases numbered 12, after V lost 5 bases and J lost 5 bases. This CDR3 comprises 15 residues.

This clonotype showed up many times. This chain connects TRBV20-1 to TRBJ2-1; 10 bases align to TRBD2. Germline CDR1 reads DFQATT; CDR2 reads SNEGSKA (reference sequence). The CDR3 is 13 residues long. J gave up 8 bases and V 8 bases, and 9 bases lay outside the gene matches. The CDR3 loop is CSPSGTSVDEQFF. In nucleotides, the CDR3 is TGCAGTCCCTCCGGGACTAGCGTGGATGAGCAGTTCTTC.

The table lists this clonotype with many counts. This chain connects TRBV6-6 to TRBJ2-7; 9 bases map to TRBD2. V trimming: 5 bases; J trimming: 7 bases; junction bases outside the gene matches: 6. Germline V gives CDR1 MNHNY, CDR2 SVGAGI (reference sequence). The CDR3 has 13 residues. CDR3 loop: CASSRLAEGEQYV. CDR3 coding DNA: TGTGCCAGCAGTCGACTAGCGGAGGGGGAGCAGTACGTC.

J is TRBJ2-4 and V is TRBV20-1; TRBD1 matches 8 bases. The CDR3 covers 15 residues. J gave up 0 bases and V 3 bases, and 4 bases lay outside the gene matches. Germline-derived CDR1 and CDR2 are DFQATT and SNEGSKA (reference sequence). CDR3 in amino acids: CSASRTGTAKNIQYF. The CDR3 DNA sequence: TGCAGTGCTAGTAGGACAGGGACAGCCAAAAACATTCAGTACTTC.

This clonotype was detected only a few times. The J gene is TRBJ2-7, the V gene TRBV5-5, with a possible D match to TRBD1 (5 bases). V lost 5 bases to trimming and J lost 1 base, with 19 bases between them. The CDR3 extends over 16 amino acids. The germline CDR1 and CDR2 sequences are SGHKS and YYEKEE (reference sequence). Written as DNA, the CDR3 is TGTGCCAGCAGACTCCCTGGGGCCGATTCGTCCTACGAGCAGTACTTC. Amino acid sequence: CASRLPGADSSYEQYF.

This clonotype appeared many times. The J gene is TRBJ2-1, the V gene TRBV6-1; no reliable D call. CDR3 length: 13 amino acids. V was clipped by 4 bases and J by 13 bases, with 17 bases between them. In germline, CDR1 is MNHNS, CDR2 SASEGT. This chain's CDR3 is CASSVGRAANQFF. The CDR3 DNA reads as TGTGCCAGCAGTGTCGGAAGGGCAGCCAACCAGTTCTTC.

This clonotype was observed many times. The chain recombines TRBV12-3 or TRBV12-4 with TRBJ1-1, with D possibly TRBD1 on 6 matching bases. Deletions cut 6 bases from V and 9 bases from J, with 11 bases between. The CDR3 has 11 residues. The chain's CDR3 is CASRATGKAFF. DNA of the CDR3: TGTGCCAGCAGGGCTACAGGGAAAGCTTTCTTT.

This clonotype showed up just a few times. The rearrangement uses TRBV12-5 and TRBJ2-1, with D perhaps given as TRBD1 or TRBD2 (6 bases each). The ends were cut back, 5 bases at V and 6 bases at J, with 26 bases in the middle. The germline V gene encodes CDR1 LGHNT and CDR2 FRNRAP. The CDR3 consists of 18 residues. CDR3 in DNA: TGTGCTAGTGGTCAAGGGTGGAGGGCCACGGGGGCTGGCAATGAGCAGTTCTTC. This translates into CASGQGWRATGAGNEQFF.

This clonotype was picked up many times. The chain links TRBV12-3 or TRBV12-4 to TRBJ1-6; D uncertain. This CDR3 is 12 amino acids long. V gave up 6 bases and J gave up 10 bases, with 10 bases separating them. In DNA form, the CDR3 reads TGTGCCAGCAGCCTTCATCAATCACCCCTCCACTTT. As protein: CASSLHQSPLHF.

In this sample, this clonotype turned up many times. This chain links TRBV10-3 with TRBJ2-7; perhaps TRBD1 as D (5 bases). Trimming took 6 bases from V and 6 from J, leaving 18 bases between them. The germline V gene has CDR1 ENHRY and CDR2 SYGVKD. The CDR3 is 14 residues long. The CDR3 here is CAIRDTPSPLEQYF. CDR3 DNA: TGTGCCATCAGGGACACACCCTCCCCTCTCGAGCAGTACTTC.

This clonotype was counted at least ten times. This chain joins TRBV5-8 and TRBJ1-1; D uncertain. CDR1 is SGHTS, CDR2 YDEGEE, per germline. V lost 0 bases and J lost 0, with 3 bases in between. CDR3 length: 13 amino acids. This chain's CDR3 is CASSLDLNTEAFF. In DNA, the CDR3 is TGTGCCAGCAGCTTGGATCTGAACACTGAAGCTTTCTTT.

This clonotype came up a few times. The chain is built from TRBV11-3 and TRBJ2-7, with D tentatively TRBD2 (5 bases). Germline assignment: CDR1 SGHNT and CDR2 YENEEA. The CDR3 is 14 amino acids. The V end lost 5 bases, the J end lost 4 bases, and 15 bases lay between the germline ends. The CDR3 DNA reads as TGTGCCAGCAGCCCCCGGGTCGGGGTATACGAGCAGTACTTC. Its protein product is CASSPRVGVYEQYF.

The V and J genes are TRBV3-1 and TRBJ2-3, with TRBD1 as a possible D gene (5 bases). Germline loops: CDR1 LGHDT, CDR2 YNNKEL (reference sequence). This CDR3 is built from 16 residues. Trimming took 2 bases from V and 8 from J, leaving 20 bases between them. The CDR3 sequence is CASSQSPSRVVGTQYF. CDR3 coding DNA: TGTGCCAGCAGCCAAAGCCCAAGCAGGGTCGTAGGTACGCAGTATTTT.

In its sample, this clonotype was seen many times. The chain links TRBV5-1 to TRBJ2-1, with 8 positions matching TRBD2. The CDR3 sequence is 14 residues long. With 2 bases clipped from V and 8 bases from J, the junction kept 6 bases outside the gene matches. Germline V lookup: CDR1 SGHRS, CDR2 YFSETQ. For the CDR3, the DNA is TGCGCCAGCAGCTTAGGGACGGGGGGGTATGAGCAGTTCTTC. Translating it yields CASSLGTGGYEQFF.

The chain carries TRBV20-1 and TRBJ2-3, with D uncertain. This CDR3 region has 12 residues. In germline, CDR1 is DFQATT, CDR2 SNEGSKA (reference sequence). Trimming removed 5 bases from V and 2 bases from J, with 8 bases in between. The CDR3 protein is CSAEPYTDTQYF. The CDR3 DNA reads as TGCAGTGCTGAACCTTACACAGATACGCAGTATTTT.

There are many counts of this clonotype. The rearrangement uses TRBV5-1 and TRBJ2-4, with 9 bases aligning to TRBD1. This CDR3 has 15 residues. In germline, CDR1 is SGHRS, CDR2 YFSETQ. The V segment lost 4 bases and the J segment 7 bases; nucleotides outside the gene matches: 9. Here the CDR3 reads CASSLRTGEGNIQYF. The CDR3 DNA follows: TGCGCCAGCAGCCTAAGGACAGGGGAAGGGAACATTCAGTACTTC.

This clonotype was seen repeatedly, ten times or more. CDR3 DNA sequence: TGCAGCGTTGTGGGACAGGGAGCACCGGGGGCCAACGTCCTGACTTTC. Residues: CSVVGQGAPGANVLTF. This chain joins TRBV29-1 and TRBJ2-6; 9 bases are a match to TRBD1. Germline CDR1 and CDR2: SQVTM and ANQGSEA. The CDR3 has 16 residues. Germline trimming cut 4 bases from V and 4 bases from J; bases unmatched to any gene: 8.

The V call is TRBV25-1, the J call TRBJ1-1, with unresolved D. This CDR3 has 15 residues. Germline V CDR1 and CDR2: MGHDK, SYGVNS. V was shortened by 1 base and J by 3 bases, with 12 bases between the two germline ends. CDR3 in amino acids: CASSEWTGIYTEAFF. CDR3 in DNA: TGTGCCAGCAGTGAATGGACCGGGATTTACACTGAAGCTTTCTTT.

This clonotype showed up many times. The chain recombines TRBV11-3 with TRBJ2-5, with D perhaps matching TRBD2 (5 bases). Trimming took off 1 base at V and 7 bases at J, with 10 bases between the two ends. CDR1 is SGHNT and CDR2 is YENEEA in the germline V gene. This CDR3 is built from 13 residues. CDR3 bases: TGTGCCAGCAGCTTAGGCTTTGCGGGGACCCAGTACTTC. This gives the protein CASSLGFAGTQYF.

This clonotype was seen only a few times. This chain connects TRBV7-8 to TRBJ2-3, with 11 nucleotides matching TRBD2. Germline V lookup: CDR1 SGHVS, CDR2 FQNEAQ. Trimming at V came to 6 bases and at J to 3 bases, leaving 5 bases not matched to a gene. The CDR3 has 15 amino acids. The CDR3 spells CASSPTSGRTDTQYF. CDR3 DNA sequence: TGTGCCAGCAGTCCTACTAGCGGGAGAACAGATACGCAGTATTTT.

This clonotype was recorded many times. The V gene is TRBV24-1, the J gene TRBJ2-2; D is perhaps TRBD2 (5 bases). Germline loops: CDR1 KGHDR, CDR2 SFDVKD. The length of the CDR3 is 16 residues. V was clipped by 3 bases and J by 3 bases, with 13 bases between them. The CDR3 here is CATSDPSGTYTGELFF. The CDR3 region has the DNA TGTGCCACCAGTGATCCCAGCGGCACCTACACCGGGGAGCTGTTTTTT.

This clonotype was seen many times. This chain links TRBV15 with TRBJ1-3; no clear D gene. Germline V CDR1 and CDR2: LNHNV, YYDKDF (reference sequence). This CDR3 region has 13 residues. Trimming pared 3 bases from V and 4 bases from J, leaving 7 bases between. CDR3 sequence: CATSSRRGNTIYF. CDR3 DNA sequence: TGTGCCACCAGCAGCCGGCGGGGAAACACCATATATTTT.

This clonotype was picked up many times. CDR3 protein: CATSEVAGGTETQYF. The DNA of the CDR3 is TGTGCCACCAGTGAGGTAGCGGGAGGCACAGAGACCCAGTACTTC. The chain is built from TRBV24-1 and TRBJ2-5; 10 bases align to TRBD2. CDR1 KGHDR and CDR2 SFDVKD come from the germline V gene. The CDR3 is made up of 15 amino acids. V gave up 4 bases and J gave up 4 bases; unmatched junction bases: 5.

Ten or more counts support this clonotype. The J gene is TRBJ1-1, the V gene TRBV4-1; D not resolved. V dropped 8 bases and J dropped 4 bases, with 8 bases sitting between them. The CDR3 length is 11 residues. CDR1 and CDR2 from the germline V gene are MGHRA and YSYEKL. DNA of the CDR3: TGCGCCAGCGGGTGGTCCACTGAAGCTTTCTTT. It is translated as CASGWSTEAFF.

This clonotype occurred many times. V usage is TRBV14 and J usage is TRBJ2-3; 7 bases are shared with TRBD1. J was trimmed by 5 bases and V by 4 bases; bases with no gene match: 12. The CDR3 has 16 amino acids. Germline assignment: CDR1 SGHDN and CDR2 FVKESK. Written as DNA, the CDR3 is TGTGCCAGCAGCCCCCTTAGGGCAGGGGGTGAAGATACGCAGTATTTT. Translated: CASSPLRAGGEDTQYF.

This clonotype was recorded at least ten times. The chain combines TRBV20-1 with TRBJ2-7, with D perhaps matching TRBD2 (6 bases). V dropped 7 bases and J dropped 9 bases, with 16 bases sitting between them. The germline CDR1 and CDR2 sequences are DFQATT and SNEGSKA (reference sequence). CDR3 length: 11 amino acids. The CDR3 DNA reads TGCAGTGGACAAATCACCGGGGGGCAGTACTTC. It encodes CSGQITGGQYF.

A few counts support this clonotype. The chain links TRBV24-1 to TRBJ2-1; D gene uncertain. V dropped 5 bases and J dropped 6 bases, with 13 bases sitting between them. The V gene's germline CDR1 is KGHDR and CDR2 SFDVKD. This CDR3 region has 14 residues. Here the CDR3 DNA reads TGTGCCACCAGTGGGGCTAGGAAATCCAATGAGCAGTTCTTC. As protein: CATSGARKSNEQFF.

This clonotype was detected many times. The chain links TRBV20-1 to TRBJ1-2; TRBD1 is a possible D gene (5 bases). CDR1 is DFQATT and CDR2 is SNEGSKA in the germline V gene (reference sequence). The CDR3 runs 13 residues. The V end lost 0 bases, the J end lost 4 bases, and 9 bases lay between the germline ends. The CDR3, as DNA: TGCAGTGCTAGAGACAGGGTGGGCTATGGCTACACCTTC. Its protein product is CSARDRVGYGYTF.

This clonotype was seen ten or more times. This chain links TRBV15 with TRBJ2-1; D remains unclear. Germline-derived CDR1 and CDR2 are LNHNV and YYDKDF (reference sequence). V lost 0 bases and J lost 8, with 14 bases in between. The CDR3 runs to 15 residues. The CDR3 region is CATSRDKGPLHEQFF. Written as DNA, the CDR3 is TGTGCCACCAGCAGAGACAAAGGACCCCTCCATGAGCAGTTCTTC.